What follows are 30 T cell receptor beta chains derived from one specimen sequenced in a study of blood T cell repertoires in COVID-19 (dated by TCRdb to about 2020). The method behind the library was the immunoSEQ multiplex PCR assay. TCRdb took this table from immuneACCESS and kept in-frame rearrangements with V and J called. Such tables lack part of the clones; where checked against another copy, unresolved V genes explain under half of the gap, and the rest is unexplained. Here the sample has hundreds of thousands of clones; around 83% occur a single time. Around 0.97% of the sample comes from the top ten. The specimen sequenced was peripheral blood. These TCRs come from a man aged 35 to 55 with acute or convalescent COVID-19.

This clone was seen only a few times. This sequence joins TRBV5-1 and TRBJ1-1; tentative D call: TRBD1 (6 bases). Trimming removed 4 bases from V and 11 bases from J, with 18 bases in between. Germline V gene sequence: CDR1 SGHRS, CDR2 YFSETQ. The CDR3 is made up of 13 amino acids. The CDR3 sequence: CASSPVTGPRAFF. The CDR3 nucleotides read TGCGCCAGCAGCCCCGTCACAGGGCCGAGGGCTTTCTTT.

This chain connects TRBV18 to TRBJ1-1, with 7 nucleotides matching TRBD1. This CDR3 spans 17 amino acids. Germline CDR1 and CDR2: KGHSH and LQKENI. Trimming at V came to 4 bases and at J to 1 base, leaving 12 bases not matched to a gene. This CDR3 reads CASSLRTGFESNTEAFF. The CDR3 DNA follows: TGTGCCAGCTCACTTCGGACAGGATTTGAGTCGAACACTGAAGCTTTCTTT.

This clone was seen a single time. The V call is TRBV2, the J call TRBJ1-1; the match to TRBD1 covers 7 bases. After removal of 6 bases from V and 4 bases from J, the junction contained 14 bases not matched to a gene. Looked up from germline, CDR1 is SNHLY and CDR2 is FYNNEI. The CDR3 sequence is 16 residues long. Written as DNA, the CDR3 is TGTGCCAGCAGCCTTACCAGGGACAGAGGAGTCACTGAAGCTTTCTTT. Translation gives CASSLTRDRGVTEAFF.

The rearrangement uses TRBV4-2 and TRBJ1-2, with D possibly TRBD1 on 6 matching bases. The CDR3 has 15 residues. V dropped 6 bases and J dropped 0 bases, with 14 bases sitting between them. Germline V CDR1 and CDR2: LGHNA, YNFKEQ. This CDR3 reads CASSLDRLANYGYTF. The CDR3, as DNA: TGTGCCAGCAGTCTTGACAGGTTAGCTAACTATGGCTACACCTTC.

The DNA for the CDR3 is TGTGCCAGCAGCCAAGATGTAAGCGGGGGAGTCACAGATACGCAGTATTTT. This codes for CASSQDVSGGVTDTQYF. The chain is built from TRBV3-1 (or the pseudogene TRBV3-2) and TRBJ2-3, with 8 bases identical to TRBD2. CDR3 length: 17 amino acids. V lost 0 bases to trimming and J lost 2 bases; unmatched junction nucleotides: 7. Germline V gene lookup returns CDR1 LGHDT and CDR2 YNNKEL (reference sequence).

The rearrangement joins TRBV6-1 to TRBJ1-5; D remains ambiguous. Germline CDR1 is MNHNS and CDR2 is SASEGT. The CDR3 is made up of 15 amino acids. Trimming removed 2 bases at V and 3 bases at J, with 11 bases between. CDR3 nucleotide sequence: TGTGCCAGCAGTGAATATGGGCCCTCCAATCAGCCCCAGCATTTT. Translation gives CASSEYGPSNQPQHF.

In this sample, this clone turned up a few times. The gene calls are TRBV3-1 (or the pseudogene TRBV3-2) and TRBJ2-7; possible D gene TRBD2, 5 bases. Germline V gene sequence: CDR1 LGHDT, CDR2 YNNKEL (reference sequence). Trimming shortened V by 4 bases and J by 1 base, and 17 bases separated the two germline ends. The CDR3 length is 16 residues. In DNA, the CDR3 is TGTGCCAGCAGCCGGGAAACGGGAAGGGCGTCCTACGAGCAGTACTTC. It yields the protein CASSRETGRASYEQYF.

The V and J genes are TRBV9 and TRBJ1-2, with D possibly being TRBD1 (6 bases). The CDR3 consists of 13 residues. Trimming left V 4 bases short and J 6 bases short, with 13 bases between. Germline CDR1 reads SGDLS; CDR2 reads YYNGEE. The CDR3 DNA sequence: TGTGCCAGCAGCACAGACAGGATCCATGGCTACACCTTC. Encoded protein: CASSTDRIHGYTF.

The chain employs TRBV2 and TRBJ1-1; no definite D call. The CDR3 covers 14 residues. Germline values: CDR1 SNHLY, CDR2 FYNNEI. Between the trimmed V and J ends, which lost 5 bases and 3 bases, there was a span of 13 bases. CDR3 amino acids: CASSPTQSYTEAFF. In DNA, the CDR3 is TGTGCCAGCAGTCCTACACAGAGCTACACTGAAGCTTTCTTT.

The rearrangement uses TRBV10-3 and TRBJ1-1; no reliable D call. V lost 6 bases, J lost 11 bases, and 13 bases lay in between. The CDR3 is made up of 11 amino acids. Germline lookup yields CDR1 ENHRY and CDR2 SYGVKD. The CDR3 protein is CAIREFGEAFF. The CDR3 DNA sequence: TGTGCCATCAGGGAATTTGGGGAGGCTTTCTTT.

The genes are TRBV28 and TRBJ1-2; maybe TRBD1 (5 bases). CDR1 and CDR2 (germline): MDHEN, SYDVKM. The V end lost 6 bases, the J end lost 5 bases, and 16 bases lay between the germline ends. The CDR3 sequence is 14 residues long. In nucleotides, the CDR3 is TGTGCCAGCAGCCCGGGCGCAGGGAAGTATGGCTACACCTTC. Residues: CASSPGAGKYGYTF.

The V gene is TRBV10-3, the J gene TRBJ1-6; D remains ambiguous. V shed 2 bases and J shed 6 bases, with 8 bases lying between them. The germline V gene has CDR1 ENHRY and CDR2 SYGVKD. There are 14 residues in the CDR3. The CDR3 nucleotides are TGTGCCATCAGTGAGGGGGAGCCTAATTCACCCCTCCACTTT. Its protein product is CAISEGEPNSPLHF.

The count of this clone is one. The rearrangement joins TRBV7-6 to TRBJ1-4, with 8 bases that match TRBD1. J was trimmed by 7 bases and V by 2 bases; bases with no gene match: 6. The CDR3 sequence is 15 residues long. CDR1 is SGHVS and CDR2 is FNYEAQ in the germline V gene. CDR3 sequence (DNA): TGTGCCAGCAGCTTAAACCAGGGGGCTGGTGAAAAACTGTTTTTT. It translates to CASSLNQGAGEKLFF.

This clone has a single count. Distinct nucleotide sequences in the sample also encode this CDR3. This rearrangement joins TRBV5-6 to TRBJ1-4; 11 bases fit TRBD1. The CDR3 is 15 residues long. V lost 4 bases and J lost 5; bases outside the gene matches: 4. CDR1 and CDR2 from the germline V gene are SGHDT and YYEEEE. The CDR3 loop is CASSPGTGGNEKLFF. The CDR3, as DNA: TGTGCCAGCAGCCCAGGGACAGGGGGAAATGAAAAACTGTTTTTT.

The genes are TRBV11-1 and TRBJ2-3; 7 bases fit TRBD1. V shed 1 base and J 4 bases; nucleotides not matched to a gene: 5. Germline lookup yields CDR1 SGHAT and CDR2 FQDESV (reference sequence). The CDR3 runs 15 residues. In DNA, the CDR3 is TGTGCCAGCAGCTTAGAGGGGGCGCAGGCAGATACGCAGTATTTT. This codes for CASSLEGAQADTQYF.

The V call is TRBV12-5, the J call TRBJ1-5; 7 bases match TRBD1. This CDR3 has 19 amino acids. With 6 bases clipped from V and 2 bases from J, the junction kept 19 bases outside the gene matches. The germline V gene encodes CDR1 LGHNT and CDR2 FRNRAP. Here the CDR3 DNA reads TGTGCTAGTGGCTTCCCCGGGCACAGGGGATATAGTGGCAATCAGCCCCAGCATTTT. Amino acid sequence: CASGFPGHRGYSGNQPQHF.

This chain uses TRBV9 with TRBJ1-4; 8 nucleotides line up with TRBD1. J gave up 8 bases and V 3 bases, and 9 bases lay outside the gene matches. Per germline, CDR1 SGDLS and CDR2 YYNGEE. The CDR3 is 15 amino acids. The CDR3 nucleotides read TGTGCCAGCAGCGAAGGACAGGGTGGGGTCGAAAAACTGTTTTTT. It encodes CASSEGQGGVEKLFF.

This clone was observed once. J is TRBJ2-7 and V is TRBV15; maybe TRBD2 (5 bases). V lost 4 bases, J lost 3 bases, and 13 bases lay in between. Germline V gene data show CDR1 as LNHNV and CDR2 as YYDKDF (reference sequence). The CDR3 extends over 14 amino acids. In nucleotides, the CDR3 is TGTGCCACCAGCAAGCTGGTGGGGAGCTACGAGCAGTACTTC. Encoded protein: CATSKLVGSYEQYF.

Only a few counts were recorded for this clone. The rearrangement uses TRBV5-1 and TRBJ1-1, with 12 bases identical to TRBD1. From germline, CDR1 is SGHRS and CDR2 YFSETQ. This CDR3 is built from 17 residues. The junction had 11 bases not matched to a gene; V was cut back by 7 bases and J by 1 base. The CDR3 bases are TGCGCCAGCCATAGAGGGGGGACAGGGGGCGAGAACACTGAAGCTTTCTTT. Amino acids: CASHRGGTGGENTEAFF.

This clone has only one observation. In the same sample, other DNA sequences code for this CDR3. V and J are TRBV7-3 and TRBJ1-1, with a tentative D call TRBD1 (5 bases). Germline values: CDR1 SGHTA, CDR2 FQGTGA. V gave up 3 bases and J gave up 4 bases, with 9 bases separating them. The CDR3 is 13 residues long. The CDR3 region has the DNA TGTGCCAGCAGCTTTTCAAGGGGCACTGAAGCTTTCTTT. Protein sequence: CASSFSRGTEAFF.

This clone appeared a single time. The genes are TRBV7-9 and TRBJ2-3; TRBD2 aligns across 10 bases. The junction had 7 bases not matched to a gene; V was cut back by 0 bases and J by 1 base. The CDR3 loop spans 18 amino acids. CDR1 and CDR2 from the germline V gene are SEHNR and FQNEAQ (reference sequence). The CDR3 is CASSLAGLALLGTDTQYF. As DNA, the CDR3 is TGTGCCAGCAGCTTAGCGGGACTAGCGCTCCTCGGCACAGATACGCAGTATTTT.

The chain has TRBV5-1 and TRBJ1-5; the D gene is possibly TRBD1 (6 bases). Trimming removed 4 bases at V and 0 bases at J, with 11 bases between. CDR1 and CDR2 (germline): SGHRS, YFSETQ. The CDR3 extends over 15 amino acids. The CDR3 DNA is TGCGCCAGCAGCCTGGACAGCTATAGCAATCAGCCCCAGCATTTT. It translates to CASSLDSYSNQPQHF.

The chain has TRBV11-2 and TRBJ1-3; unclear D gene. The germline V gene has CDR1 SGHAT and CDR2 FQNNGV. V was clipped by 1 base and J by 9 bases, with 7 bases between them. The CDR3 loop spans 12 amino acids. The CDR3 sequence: CASSLVGGTIYF. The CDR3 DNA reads TGTGCCAGCAGCTTAGTTGGCGGCACCATATATTTT.

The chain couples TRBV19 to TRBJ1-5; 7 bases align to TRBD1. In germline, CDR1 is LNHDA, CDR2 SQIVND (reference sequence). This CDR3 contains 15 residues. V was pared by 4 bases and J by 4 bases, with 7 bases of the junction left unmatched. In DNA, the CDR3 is TGTGCCAGTAGTAGTGGGACAGCCCTAAATCAGCCCCAGCATTTT. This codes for CASSSGTALNQPQHF.

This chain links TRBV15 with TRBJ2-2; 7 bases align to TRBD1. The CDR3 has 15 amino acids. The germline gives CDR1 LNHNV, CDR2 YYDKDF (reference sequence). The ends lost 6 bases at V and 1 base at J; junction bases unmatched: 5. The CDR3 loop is CATRRQGLNTGELFF. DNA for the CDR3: TGTGCCACCAGACGACAGGGATTGAACACCGGGGAGCTGTTTTTT.

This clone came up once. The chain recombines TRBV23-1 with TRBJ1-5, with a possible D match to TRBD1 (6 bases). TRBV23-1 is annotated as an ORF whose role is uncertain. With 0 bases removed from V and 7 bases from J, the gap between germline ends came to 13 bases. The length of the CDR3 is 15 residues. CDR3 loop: CASSQSPGARQPQHF. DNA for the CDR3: TGCGCCAGCAGTCAATCCCCAGGGGCACGGCAGCCCCAGCATTTT.

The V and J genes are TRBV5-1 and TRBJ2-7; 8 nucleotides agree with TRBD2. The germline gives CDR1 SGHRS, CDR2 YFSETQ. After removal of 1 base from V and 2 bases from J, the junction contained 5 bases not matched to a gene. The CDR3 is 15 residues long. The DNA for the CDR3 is TGCGCCAGCAGCTTGTCCGCGGGGGGACCCTACGAGCAGTACTTC. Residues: CASSLSAGGPYEQYF.

CDR3: CASLAGDRGSQPQHF. The CDR3 bases are TGTGCCAGCCTCGCCGGGGACAGGGGAAGTCAGCCCCAGCATTTT. J is TRBJ1-5 and V is TRBV28; 10 bases match TRBD1. The germline V gene encodes CDR1 MDHEN and CDR2 SYDVKM. J was trimmed by 6 bases and V by 8 bases; bases with no gene match: 10. The CDR3 extends over 15 amino acids. The full variable domain, completed using reference TRBV28 and TRBJ1-5, is DVKVTQSSRYLVKRTGEKVFLECVQDMDHENMFWYRQDPGLGLRLIYFSYDVKMKEKGDIPEGYSVSREKKERFSLILESASTNQTSMYLCASLAGDRGSQPQHFGDGTRLSIL.

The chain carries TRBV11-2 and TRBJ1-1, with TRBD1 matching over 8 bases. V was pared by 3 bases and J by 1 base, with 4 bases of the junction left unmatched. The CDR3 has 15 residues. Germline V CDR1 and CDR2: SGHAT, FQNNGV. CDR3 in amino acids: CASSLTGVTNTEAFF. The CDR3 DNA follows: TGTGCCAGCAGCTTGACAGGGGTAACGAACACTGAAGCTTTCTTT.

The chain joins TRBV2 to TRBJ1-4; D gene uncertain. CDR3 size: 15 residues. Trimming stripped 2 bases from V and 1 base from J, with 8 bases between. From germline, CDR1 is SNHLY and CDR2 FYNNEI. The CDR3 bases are TGTGCCAGCAGTGAATACGTACAAACTAATGAAAAACTGTTTTTT. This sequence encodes CASSEYVQTNEKLFF.